This T cell receptor (beta chain) derives from a study of ipilimumab plus nivolumab after autologous stem cell transplantation. Study at large: Patients received a median of roughly 5 ipilimumab and 8 or 9 nivolumab doses.

The protocol was immunoSEQ multiplex PCR, while the TCRdb copy is restricted to in-frame clones and leaves out a portion. In the table there are 3,300 or so clones, under 80% of which are singletons. Dosing: nivolumab 3 mg/kg IV, weeks 1, 4, 7, 10, then every two weeks to week 26. Germline CDR1 is LNHNV and CDR2 is YYDKDF (reference sequence). V lost 4 bases and J lost 1, with 7 bases in between. The CDR3 consists of 13 residues. Specimen: PBMCs, collected in a trial of ipilimumab plus nivolumab as post-transplant consolidation. V gene TRBV15 combines with J gene TRBJ1-1, with no clear D. The receptor was isolated from a male donor with primary mediastinal lymphoma. The CDR3 loop is CATSTLRNTEAFF. The CDR3 DNA reads as TGTGCCACCAGCACCCTAAGGAACACTGAAGCTTTCTTT.